The TCR beta chain described here comes from a study of regulatory and conventional T cells in RAG deficiency. Overall study results and limits: Omenn patients showed >90% Treg-Tconv overlap and shorter CDR3 lengths.

Trimming cost V 1 base and J 6 bases; bases outside gene matches: 7. Germline lookup yields CDR1 KGHSH and CDR2 LQKENI. The CDR3 has 16 residues. This clone was detected only once. Its antigen is not known. The sorted regulatory T cells were CD4+, CD25-high and CD127-low, with genomic DNA sequenced. Sequencing was performed with immunoSEQ multiplex PCR; in TCRdb, only in-frame clones are kept and a portion is missing. The sample lists tens of thousands of clones; over 80% were seen once. The data were also submitted as part of a second study, on regulatory T cells. That investigation notes: The PCR used 52 TRBV and 13 TRBJ primers. Patient repertoires had restricted TRB V-J pairs and skewed V and J usage, most in Tregs.

The sequenced sample consisted of Tregs sorted from blood. The chain uses TRBV18 and TRBJ2-1, with 9 bases lining up with TRBD2. The receptor was derived from a human donor in good health. DNA for the CDR3: TGTGCCAGCTCACCACTTGGCGGGGGGGCGTTCAATGAGCAGTTCTTC. It is translated as CASSPLGGGAFNEQFF. Using reference TRBV18 and TRBJ2-1 for the parts outside the CDR3, the full variable domain is NAGVMQNPRHLVRRRGQEARLRCSPMKGHSHVYWYRQLPEEGLKFMVYLQKENIIDESGMPKERFSAEFPKEGPSILRIQQVVRGDSAAYFCASSPLGGGAFNEQFFGPGTRLTVL.